This entry lists 10 T cell receptor beta chains sequenced from one sample in a study of T cells after posttransplantation cyclophosphamide. The protocol was immunoSEQ multiplex PCR, while the TCRdb copy is restricted to in-frame clones and leaves out a portion. The sample includes 24,000 or so clones, none of them occurring once. The sample taken for sequencing was PBMCs. All receptors come from a woman between 45 and 65 years old in good health, CMV-negative, and a related stem cell transplant donor.

This clone was seen more than once but under ten times. The chain is built from TRBV21-1 and TRBJ2-1; the table gives TRBD1 as D, unverified against the DNA. TRBV21-1 is given as a pseudogene. CDR3 length: 17 amino acids. CDR3 in amino acids: CASSKATDSLSYNEQFF. CDR3 DNA sequence: TGTGCCAGCAGCAAAGCGACGGACAGCCTCTCCTACAATGAGCAGTTCTTC.

In its sample, this clone was seen many times. This chain connects TRBV18 to TRBJ2-1; 7 bases align to TRBD1. The germline V gene has CDR1 KGHSH and CDR2 LQKENI. The CDR3 has 14 amino acids. Losses at the gene ends were 1 base for V and 7 bases for J; bases not matched to a gene: 4. CDR3 loop: CASSPRTGWNEQFF. The CDR3 nucleotides read TGTGCCAGCTCACCACGGACAGGATGGAATGAGCAGTTCTTC.

This clone was found many times. This sequence joins TRBV9 and TRBJ1-3; 8 bases map to TRBD1. Per germline, CDR1 SGDLS and CDR2 YYNGEE. The junction had 5 bases not matched to a gene; V was cut back by 0 bases and J by 0 bases. The CDR3 totals 17 residues. CDR3 residues: CASSVETGAHSGNTIYF. CDR3 DNA: TGTGCCAGCAGCGTAGAGACAGGGGCCCACTCTGGAAACACCATATATTTT. Combining the CDR3 with reference TRBV9 and TRBJ1-3 gives the whole variable domain DSGVTQTPKHLITATGQRVTLRCSPRSGDLSVYWYQQSLDQGLQFLIQYYNGEERAKGNILERFSAQQFPDLHSELNLSSLELGDSALYFCASSVETGAHSGNTIYFGEGSWLTVV.

This clone was detected many times. CDR3: CASSSTMGNSPLHF. The CDR3 DNA follows: TGTGCCAGCAGCTCAACTATGGGTAATTCACCCCTCCACTTT. The chain joins TRBV9 to TRBJ1-6; D gene uncertain. The ends were cut back, 4 bases at V and 6 bases at J, with 11 bases in the middle. The CDR3 runs 14 residues. CDR1 is SGDLS, CDR2 YYNGEE, per germline.

This clone was picked up many times. The V and J genes are TRBV7-9 and TRBJ2-5, with no clear D. Germline V gene data show CDR1 as SEHNR and CDR2 as FQNEAQ (reference sequence). V lost 8 bases, J lost 2 bases, and 12 bases lay in between. The CDR3 has 13 amino acids. CDR3 DNA sequence: TGTGCCAGCCCCGGTGCGGATCAAGAGACCCAGTACTTC. Translation: CASPGADQETQYF.

The sample holds many counts of this clone. The chain links TRBV30 to TRBJ1-2; D perhaps matches TRBD1 (5 bases). This CDR3 is 12 amino acids long. Per germline, CDR1 GTSNPN and CDR2 SVGIG (reference sequence). Trimming stripped 2 bases from V and 2 bases from J, with 6 bases between. CDR3 nucleotide sequence: TGTGCCTGGAGTCCAGGGAACTATGGCTACACCTTC. This encodes CAWSPGNYGYTF.

The chain has TRBV6-5 and TRBJ2-7; D is uncertain. The CDR3 extends over 12 amino acids. Germline lookup yields CDR1 MNHEY and CDR2 SVGAGI. Between the trimmed V and J ends, which lost 3 bases and 3 bases, there was a span of 6 bases. The CDR3 DNA reads TGTGCCAGCAGTTATGTAAACTACGAGCAGTACTTC. This gives the protein CASSYVNYEQYF.

This clone was seen many times. The genes are TRBV7-6 and TRBJ2-5, with D possibly being TRBD1 (6 bases). The germline gives CDR1 SGHVS, CDR2 FNYEAQ. CDR3 size: 12 residues. V was clipped by 5 bases and J by 4 bases, with 8 bases between them. The CDR3 is CASSPTGETQYF. The CDR3 DNA sequence: TGTGCCAGCAGCCCGACAGGAGAGACCCAGTACTTC.

This clone has at least ten counts. The chain links TRBV7-8 to TRBJ2-5; 12 bases are a match to TRBD2. Germline values: CDR1 SGHVS, CDR2 FQNEAQ. The CDR3 covers 20 residues. V lost 2 bases and J lost 2; bases outside the gene matches: 15. The CDR3 region has the DNA TGTGCCAGCAGCTTATTTATTCGACTAGCGGGGGCTAAGAGGCAAGAGACCCAGTACTTC. This encodes CASSLFIRLAGAKRQETQYF.

This clone came up many times. The V and J genes are TRBV19 and TRBJ1-1; possible D gene TRBD1, 6 bases. The CDR3 runs 16 residues. V was trimmed by 4 bases and J by 3 bases, leaving 18 bases between them. Germline CDR1 LNHDA, CDR2 SQIVND (reference sequence). The CDR3 nucleotides read TGTGCCAGTAGTACACAATGGGGGGGCCGATACACTGAAGCTTTCTTT. This sequence encodes CASSTQWGGRYTEAFF. The full variable domain, its missing parts supplied by reference TRBV19 and TRBJ1-1, is DGGITQSPKYLFRKEGQNVTLSCEQNLNHDAMYWYRQDPGQGLRLIYYSQIVNDFQKGDIAEGYSVSREKKESFPLTVTSAQKNPTAFYLCASSTQWGGRYTEAFFGQGTRLTVV.